This TCR beta chain was sequenced for a study of human T cells and chemical hapten exposure. Study at large: All through the approximately 24-week study, the scalp of each patient received diphenylcyclopropenone doses weekly.

Individual cDNA molecules received unique molecular identifiers in the library. Per the study methods: The median was about 89,000 TCRs per sample, ranging about 23,224 to 690,600. MiXCR was run by TCRdb on the RACE reads, yielding one entry per CDR3 protein. The authors' filters were not applied to this entry. The sample includes some 99,000 distinct CDR3 sequences, 9% to 9.5% of them seen just once. Time point indicated: patch test 2, 6 weeks after DPC sensitization. Treatment meaning: therapeutic diphenylcyclopropenone sensitization with weekly scalp DPC. The V end lost 6 bases, the J end lost 4 bases, and 9 bases lay between the germline ends. The CDR3 spans 13 residues. The germline gives CDR1 MNHEY, CDR2 SVGEGT.

V and J are TRBV6-2 or TRBV6-3 and TRBJ2-2; D possibly uses TRBD1 or TRBD2 (5 bases each). The source material was whole blood, sampled in connection with sensitization to the hapten diphenylcyclopropenone (DPC). The clonotype originates from a woman aged 40 to 49 with alopecia areata. Some clones in this sample may be carry-over from other donors' samples. Written as DNA, the CDR3 is TGTGCCAGCAGAAGGGACGGCACCGGGGAGCTGTTTTTT. Its protein is CASRRDGTGELFF.